The 10 T cell receptor beta chains below all came from one sample that was sequenced in a study of blood T cell repertoires in COVID-19 (dated by TCRdb to about 2020). To prepare the library, the immunoSEQ multiplex PCR assay was applied. Drawn from immuneACCESS, this table holds only the in-frame rearrangements with V and J called that TCRdb kept. Clones are partly lost; checked studies trace under half to an unresolved V gene and leave the rest unexplained. A total of about 240,000 clones appear in this sample, roughly 77% of them only once. Of the sample, around 3.4% is held by the ten largest clones. Sequencing was carried out using peripheral blood. All receptors derive from a woman at least 80 years old with acute or convalescent COVID-19.

The V and J genes are TRBV3-1 (or the pseudogene TRBV3-2) and TRBJ2-5; the match to TRBD2 covers 8 bases. Germline V gene data show CDR1 as LGHDT and CDR2 as YNNKEL (reference sequence). The J segment lost 1 base and the V segment lost 4 bases, leaving 11 bases of the junction unmatched. The CDR3 extends over 17 amino acids. This CDR3 is CASSPGESGGFQETQYF. The CDR3, as DNA: TGTGCCAGCAGCCCGGGGGAAAGCGGGGGCTTCCAAGAGACCCAGTACTTC.

The rearrangement joins TRBV19 to TRBJ1-2; 7 bases align to TRBD1. The CDR3 spans 18 residues. CDR1 is LNHDA, CDR2 SQIVND, per germline (reference sequence). The ends lost 0 bases at V and 2 bases at J; junction bases unmatched: 12. CDR3: CASSIDLLREGQNYGYTF. The CDR3 DNA is TGTGCCAGTAGTATAGATTTGCTCCGGGAGGGACAGAACTATGGCTACACCTTC.

To note about this clone: Germline is not matched at one junction end, which may reflect a read error. The chain couples TRBV2 to TRBJ1-5; D remains ambiguous. The CDR3 sequence is 11 residues long. Germline V gene data show CDR1 as SNHLY and CDR2 as FYNNEI. The CDR3 nucleotides are TGTGCCAGCAGTTTCACCGGCCTTCAGCGTTTT. Translation: CASSFTGLQRF.

This clone has just one count. This rearrangement joins TRBV25-1 to TRBJ2-3; the D is unclear. CDR3 length equals 13 residues. With 2 bases removed from V and 1 base from J, the gap between germline ends came to 4 bases. Germline assignment: CDR1 MGHDK and CDR2 SYGVNS. The CDR3 region has the DNA TGTGCCAGCAGTGAAGGAGGCACAGATACGCAGTATTTT. Translation gives CASSEGGTDTQYF.

As DNA, the CDR3 is TGTGCCAGCAGCCGCTCGGGACTAGCGGGAGGGATGCACACCGGGGAGCTGTTTTTT. It yields the protein CASSRSGLAGGMHTGELFF. The chain combines TRBV27 with TRBJ2-2; 16 bases line up with TRBD2. V gave up 6 bases and J gave up 3 bases; unmatched junction bases: 10. This CDR3 has 19 residues. From germline, CDR1 is MNHEY and CDR2 SMNVEV (reference sequence).

The chain recombines TRBV11-2 with TRBJ2-7, with 10 nucleotides matching TRBD2. V dropped 3 bases and J dropped 3; count of bases not matched to a gene: 2. The CDR3 totals 14 residues. CDR1 is SGHAT and CDR2 is FQNNGV in the germline V gene. The chain's CDR3 is CASSFSGRFYEQYF. The CDR3 DNA is TGTGCCAGCAGCTTTAGCGGGAGGTTCTACGAGCAGTACTTC.

This clone was detected many times. The CDR3 DNA reads TGTGCCAGCAGCCAAGCGTGGCGGACTGACACCGGGGAGCTGTTTTTT. Its translation is CASSQAWRTDTGELFF. J is TRBJ2-2 and V is TRBV3-1 (or the pseudogene TRBV3-2); the D gene is possibly TRBD2 (5 bases). The CDR3 totals 16 residues. CDR1 and CDR2 from the germline V gene are LGHDT and YNNKEL (reference sequence). The V end lost 1 base, the J end lost 3 bases, and 12 bases lay between the germline ends.

This clone was recorded only once. This chain uses TRBV11-2 with TRBJ2-2; 8 bases fit TRBD1. V gave up 6 bases and J gave up 2 bases; unmatched junction bases: 11. The CDR3 is 17 residues long. Germline V gene data show CDR1 as SGHAT and CDR2 as FQNNGV. The CDR3 spells CASRGVTGAPNTGELFF. The CDR3 DNA is TGTGCCAGCAGGGGGGTGACAGGGGCGCCTAACACCGGGGAGCTGTTTTTT.

The rearrangement joins TRBV9 to TRBJ2-1; 13 bases are shared with TRBD2. Germline CDR1 SGDLS, CDR2 YYNGEE. The CDR3 is 18 residues long. The V and J ends lost 0 bases and 6 bases, in that order; junction bases with no gene match: 9. The CDR3 coding sequence is TGTGCCAGCAGCGTAGCTACTAGCGGGGGGGCGAGCGTCAATGAGCAGTTCTTC. Protein sequence: CASSVATSGGASVNEQFF.

V is TRBV7-9 and J is TRBJ1-4, with D unresolved. The CDR3 runs 15 residues. Deletions cut 1 base from V and 0 bases from J, with 6 bases between. Germline V lookup: CDR1 SEHNR, CDR2 FQNEAQ (reference sequence). The CDR3 nucleotides read TGTGCCAGCAGCTTAGGAGGTCCAACTAATGAAAAACTGTTTTTT. Amino acid sequence: CASSLGGPTNEKLFF.